The 24 T cell receptor beta chains below all came from one sample that was sequenced in a study of molecular identifiers for immune sequencing clone quantification. TCRdb re-called the PCR reads with MiXCR, one entry per CDR3 protein. The sample lists under 600,000 distinct CDR3 sequences; about 25% were seen once. The sequencing sample was made of naive CD8+ T cells from blood, with Jurkat cell RNA spiked in. The subset is: FACS-sorted CD8+CD4-CCR7+CD45RA+ naive T cells. All receptors derive from a human donor in good health. Some libraries in this study had Jurkat cell RNA spiked in.

Remarks on this clonotype: A much larger clone sits a single nucleotide away, making a read error possible. The V gene is TRBV7-9, the J gene TRBJ2-7; the D call may be TRBD1 or TRBD2 (5 bases each). Germline V gives CDR1 SEHNR, CDR2 FQNEAQ (reference sequence). The CDR3 runs to 12 residues. Trimming left V 5 bases short and J 6 bases short, with 11 bases between. Here the CDR3 DNA reads TGTGCCAGCAGCGGAAGGGACCCCGAGCAGTACTTC. The encoded protein is CASSGRDPEQYF.

This clonotype was seen at least ten times. The chain is built from TRBV27 and TRBJ1-1; the D is unclear. Per the germline V gene, CDR1 is MNHEY and CDR2 is SMNVEV (reference sequence). Trimming left V 4 bases short and J 5 bases short, with 11 bases between. This CDR3 comprises 13 residues. The CDR3 reads CASSSSRWTEAFF. CDR3 nucleotide sequence: TGTGCCAGCAGTTCATCCCGGTGGACTGAAGCTTTCTTT.

The chain combines TRBV9 with TRBJ2-3; 16 bases match TRBD2. CDR3 length: 19 residues. Germline assignment: CDR1 SGDLS and CDR2 YYNGEE. V was pared by 4 bases and J by 8 bases, with 16 bases of the junction left unmatched. The chain's CDR3 is CASSSDPGTSGGAPGTQYF. CDR3 nucleotide sequence: TGTGCCAGCAGCTCAGACCCCGGGACTAGCGGGGGGGCTCCAGGTACGCAGTATTTT.

This clonotype was counted ten times or more. The rearrangement joins TRBV7-9 to TRBJ2-3; D unresolved. This CDR3 region has 12 residues. Germline V gives CDR1 SEHNR, CDR2 FQNEAQ (reference sequence). V was shortened by 5 bases and J by 2 bases, with 5 bases between the two germline ends. Here the CDR3 reads CASSQPTDTQYF. CDR3 DNA sequence: TGTGCCAGCAGCCAGCCCACAGATACGCAGTATTTT.

The chain has TRBV12-3 or TRBV12-4 and TRBJ2-1, with D tentatively TRBD2 (7 bases). The CDR3 length is 16 residues. The V end was cut by 6 bases, the J end by 8 bases, with 23 bases between. The CDR3 sequence is CASSHQGFGGSDEQFF. DNA of the CDR3: TGTGCCAGCAGCCATCAGGGGTTCGGGGGGTCTGATGAGCAGTTCTTC.

For this clonotype: The CDR3 end shows no conserved phenylalanine or tryptophan, and so a read error is likely. The rearrangement uses TRBV7-2 and TRBJ2-2; 11 bases agree with TRBD2. The V gene's germline CDR1 is SGHTA and CDR2 FQGNSA. With V trimmed by 8 bases and J by 7 bases, 15 bases remained unmatched. The CDR3 consists of 17 residues. The CDR3 loop reads CASAMRLAGGGVGELFS. The CDR3 DNA reads TGTGCCAGCGCTATGAGGCTAGCGGGAGGCGGGGTCGGGGAGCTGTTTTCT.

The rearrangement uses TRBV5-4 and TRBJ2-2, with D unresolved. Per the germline V gene, CDR1 is SGHNT and CDR2 is YYREEE (reference sequence). The length of the CDR3 is 15 residues. V was trimmed by 0 bases and J by 3 bases, leaving 9 bases between them. CDR3 residues: CASSLEQSYTGELFF. DNA of the CDR3: TGTGCCAGCAGCTTGGAACAGTCGTACACCGGGGAGCTGTTTTTT.

This rearrangement joins TRBV11-2 to TRBJ1-1; D gene uncertain. The CDR3 extends over 15 amino acids. CDR1 is SGHAT, CDR2 FQNNGV, per germline. The V gene lost 3 bases and the J gene lost 1 base, with 12 bases spanning the gap. The CDR3 loop is CASSFGRMGNTEAFF. DNA of the CDR3: TGTGCCAGCAGCTTCGGTAGGATGGGGAACACTGAAGCTTTCTTT. Full variable domain (missing parts from reference TRBV11-2 and TRBJ1-1): EAGVAQSPRYKIIEKRQSVAFWCNPISGHATLYWYQQILGQGPKLLIQFQNNGVVDDSQLPKDRFSAERLKGVDSTLKIQPAKLEDSAVYLCASSFGRMGNTEAFFGQGTRLTVV.

The chain has TRBV5-1 and TRBJ2-1; a weak D match, TRBD2 (5 bases). CDR1 and CDR2 (germline): SGHRS, YFSETQ. The CDR3 is made up of 17 amino acids. The ends were cut back, 4 bases at V and 4 bases at J, with 21 bases in the middle. The CDR3 protein is CASSILPAGMGYNEQFF. Here the CDR3 DNA reads TGCGCCAGCAGCATACTCCCAGCCGGGATGGGGTACAATGAGCAGTTCTTC.

This chain links TRBV5-3 with TRBJ1-2; 7 bases are shared with TRBD1. TRBV5-3 is flagged as an ORF with uncertain function. Trimming at V came to 8 bases and at J to 3 bases, leaving 10 bases not matched to a gene. The length of the CDR3 is 14 residues. The CDR3 coding sequence is TGTGCCAGCAGCCCCCGGGACAGATACTATGGCTACACCTTC. Protein sequence: CASSPRDRYYGYTF.

V gene TRBV6-2 or TRBV6-3 combines with J gene TRBJ2-7, with D uncertain. This CDR3 has 13 amino acids. Germline V CDR1 and CDR2: MNHEY, SVGEGT. V was shortened by 4 bases and J by 3 bases, with 10 bases between the two germline ends. CDR3: CASSWGSFYEQYF. The CDR3 coding sequence is TGTGCCAGCAGTTGGGGATCCTTCTACGAGCAGTACTTC.

This clonotype was found many times. The CDR3 nucleotides are TGTGCCAGCAGTCTTACGCCGTCGGGTGGCAATCAGCCCCAGCATTTT. Its protein is CASSLTPSGGNQPQHF. This chain joins TRBV12-3 or TRBV12-4 and TRBJ1-5; D is uncertain. Trimming took off 5 bases at V and 2 bases at J, with 16 bases between the two ends. There are 16 residues in the CDR3.

This clonotype showed up just a few times. The CDR3: CVVGGFALEAFF. The CDR3, as DNA: TGTGTCGTAGGCGGGTTTGCTCTTGAAGCTTTCTTT. V gene TRBV28 combines with J gene TRBJ1-1; D not resolved. This CDR3 contains 12 residues. In germline, CDR1 is MDHEN, CDR2 SYDVKM.

A remark on this clonotype: The conserved closing phenylalanine or tryptophan is absent in this CDR3, likely reflecting a read error. The chain recombines TRBV12-5 with TRBJ2-3; D assignment may be TRBD1 or TRBD2 (5 bases each). Germline CDR1 LGHNT, CDR2 FRNRAP. V gave up 6 bases and J gave up 0 bases, with 16 bases separating them. The CDR3 contains 16 residues. DNA for the CDR3: TGTGCTAGTGGAAGCCCCGGGACGACTAGCACAGATACGCAGTATATT. It translates to CASGSPGTTSTDTQYI.

The chain combines TRBV2 with TRBJ2-3, with unresolved D. V was pared by 7 bases and J by 2 bases, with 7 bases between. CDR1 and CDR2 from the germline V gene are SNHLY and FYNNEI. This CDR3 has 12 amino acids. The CDR3 DNA follows: TGTGCCAGCATTAGGCCCACAGATACGCAGTATTTT. This codes for CASIRPTDTQYF.

In its sample, this clonotype was seen a few times. This sequence joins TRBV19 and TRBJ2-1; 7 nucleotides align to TRBD1. The germline gives CDR1 LNHDA, CDR2 SQIVND (reference sequence). The V segment lost 9 bases and the J segment 4 bases; nucleotides outside the gene matches: 9. The CDR3 is made up of 14 amino acids. In DNA, the CDR3 is TGTGCCAGCAACCGTCCAGGGGGTTACAATGAGCAGTTCTTC. This codes for CASNRPGGYNEQFF. Together with reference TRBV19 and TRBJ2-1, the CDR3 gives the full variable domain: DGGITQSPKYLFRKEGQNVTLSCEQNLNHDAMYWYRQDPGQGLRLIYYSQIVNDFQKGDIAEGYSVSREKKESFPLTVTSAQKNPTAFYLCASNRPGGYNEQFFGPGTRLTVL.

Many counts were recorded for this clonotype. The V call is TRBV14, the J call TRBJ2-3; D is unclear. CDR1 and CDR2 from the germline V gene are SGHDN and FVKESK. The CDR3 is 13 amino acids. V was pared by 3 bases and J by 5 bases, with 9 bases between. The CDR3 sequence: CASSHWAGDTQYF. CDR3 bases: TGTGCCAGCAGCCATTGGGCCGGAGATACGCAGTATTTT.

A single count supports this clonotype. Since a much larger clone is just one base distant, this may be a read error. The chain couples TRBV24-1 to TRBJ2-5; D remains ambiguous. This CDR3 comprises 15 residues. Trimming cost V 4 bases and J 1 base, with 12 bases left between them. Germline V gene lookup returns CDR1 KGHDR and CDR2 SFDVKD. For the CDR3, the DNA is TGTGCCACCAGTGACCCCGACGCGACCCAAGAGACCCAGTACTTC. This gives the protein CATSDPDATQETQYF.

The sample holds a few counts of this clonotype. V gene TRBV5-1 combines with J gene TRBJ2-7; 7 positions agree with TRBD1. V lost 0 bases and J lost 5; bases outside the gene matches: 8. The CDR3 covers 15 residues. The germline CDR1 and CDR2 sequences are SGHRS and YFSETQ. The CDR3 region has the DNA TGCGCCAGCAGCTTGGGGGCAGGGGGATCTAACGAGCAGTACTTC. Its protein product is CASSLGAGGSNEQYF.

This clonotype was detected only a few times. The rearrangement links TRBV19 to TRBJ2-7; D not resolved. The germline V gene has CDR1 LNHDA and CDR2 SQIVND (reference sequence). CDR3 length equals 12 residues. The V gene lost 8 bases and the J gene lost 3 bases, with 11 bases spanning the gap. The CDR3 coding sequence is TGTGCCAGTTCTAGTCTAGGCTACGAGCAGTACTTC. This sequence encodes CASSSLGYEQYF.

This clonotype appeared a few times. V is TRBV7-2 and J is TRBJ1-2, with 8 bases fitting TRBD1. CDR3 length: 16 residues. Germline V CDR1 and CDR2: SGHTA, FQGNSA. V gave up 5 bases and J gave up 4 bases; unmatched junction bases: 12. The DNA for the CDR3 is TGTGCCAGCAGCCCCCAGACAGGGGCCGCCGGCTATGGCTACACCTTC. It translates to CASSPQTGAAGYGYTF.

The chain is built from TRBV6-5 and TRBJ2-3, with 8 bases lining up with TRBD2. CDR1 MNHEY and CDR2 SVGAGI come from the germline V gene. V shed 4 bases, J shed 1 base, and the junction held 7 bases outside the gene matches. This CDR3 has 16 residues. The CDR3 DNA follows: TGTGCCAGCAGTTTCTCTCAAGCGGGAGGCACAGATACGCAGTATTTT. Protein sequence: CASSFSQAGGTDTQYF.

This clonotype was seen a handful of times. The CDR3 spells CSVHYNEQFF. DNA of the CDR3: TGCAGCGTGCATTACAATGAGCAGTTCTTC. The chain has TRBV29-1 and TRBJ2-1; D is unclear. Trimming took 6 bases from V and 4 from J, leaving 4 bases between them. There are 10 residues in the CDR3. The germline CDR1 and CDR2 sequences are SQVTM and ANQGSEA.

This clonotype was counted many times. This chain links TRBV29-1 with TRBJ2-5; TRBD2 is a possible D gene (5 bases). The V gene lost 2 bases and the J gene lost 5 bases, with 18 bases spanning the gap. The CDR3 sequence is 15 residues long. The germline gives CDR1 SQVTM, CDR2 ANQGSEA. The CDR3 nucleotides read TGCAGCGTTGAAACTAGTCCCTACCGCCGGGAGACCCAGTACTTC. It codes for CSVETSPYRRETQYF.